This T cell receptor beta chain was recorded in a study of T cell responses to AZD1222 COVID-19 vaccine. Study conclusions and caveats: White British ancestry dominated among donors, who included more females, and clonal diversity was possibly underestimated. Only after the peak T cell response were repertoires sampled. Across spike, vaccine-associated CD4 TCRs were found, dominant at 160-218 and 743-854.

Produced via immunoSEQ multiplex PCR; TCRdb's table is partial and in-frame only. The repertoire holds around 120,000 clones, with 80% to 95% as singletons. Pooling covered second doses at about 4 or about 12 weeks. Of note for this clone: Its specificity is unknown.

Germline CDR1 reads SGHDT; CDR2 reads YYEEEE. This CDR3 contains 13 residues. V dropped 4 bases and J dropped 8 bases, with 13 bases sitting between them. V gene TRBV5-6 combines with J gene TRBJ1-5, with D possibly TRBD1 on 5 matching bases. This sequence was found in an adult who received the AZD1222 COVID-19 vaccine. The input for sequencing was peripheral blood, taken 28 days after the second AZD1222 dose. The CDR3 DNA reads TGTGCCAGCAGCCTCCACAGGTTCGAGCCCCAGCATTTT. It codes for CASSLHRFEPQHF. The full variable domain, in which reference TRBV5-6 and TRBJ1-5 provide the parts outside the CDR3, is DAGVTQSPTHLIKTRGQQVTLRCSPKSGHDTVSWYQQALGQGPQFIFQYYEEEERQRGNFPDRFSGHQFPNYSSELNVNALLLGDSALYLCASSLHRFEPQHFGDGTRLSIL.